A selection of T cell receptor beta chains follows, all from one sample in a study of cytomegalovirus exposure and HLA in healthy donors. Generated by immunoSEQ multiplex PCR, the TCRdb table keeps only in-frame clones and is missing some. Of roughly 130,000 clones in the sample, approximately 80% were seen once. The sequencing sample was made of PBMCs. The receptor set was obtained from a male donor in good health and CMV-seronegative. CDR3s include the opening cysteine and the closing phenylalanine or tryptophan. A D gene is named only where the DNA matches it firmly. Clone size is given for some rows only: seen once, a few or many times, or a class if the clone is expanded.

D	V	size	J	CDR3	DNA
TRBD1	TRBV10-3	.	TRBJ2-3	CAIRERDRGNTDTQYF	TGTGCCATCAGAGAACGCGACAGGGGGAACACAGATACGCAGTATTTT
TRBD2	TRBV7-6	.	TRBJ2-1	CASSLVVGTSGVNEQFF	TGTGCCAGCAGCTTAGTGGTCGGGACTAGCGGGGTCAATGAGCAGTTCTTC
.	TRBV7-8	.	TRBJ2-7	CASRLQGYEQYF	TGTGCCAGCAGACTACAGGGTTACGAGCAGTACTTC
.	TRBV7-9	.	TRBJ1-2	CASRGGIDLPIPHPGYTF	TGTGCCAGCAGGGGAGGAATTGACTTACCTATACCCCATCCTGGCTACACCTTC
TRBD2	TRBV2	.	TRBJ2-2	CASSALAGAPGELFF	TGTGCCAGCAGTGCCCTAGCGGGAGCACCCGGGGAGCTGTTTTTT
TRBD2	TRBV7-6	.	TRBJ2-7	CASSLGGGGYEQYF	TGTGCCAGCAGCTTGGGCGGGGGGGGATACGAGCAGTACTTC
.	TRBV6-5	.	TRBJ1-1	CASHPPGFAEAFF	TGTGCCAGCCATCCCCCAGGGTTCGCTGAAGCTTTCTTT
.	TRBV15	.	TRBJ2-3	CATSRDLAGVADTQYF	TGTGCCACCAGCAGAGATCTCGCAGGGGTAGCAGATACGCAGTATTTT
TRBD1	TRBV30	.	TRBJ1-1	CAWIGRDRVAGAFF	TGTGCCTGGATCGGCCGGGACAGGGTGGCTGGAGCTTTCTTT
TRBD1	TRBV5-4	.	TRBJ2-7	CASSGDSSYEQYF	TGTGCCAGCAGCGGGGACAGCTCCTACGAGCAGTACTTC
TRBD1	TRBV7-9	once	TRBJ2-3	CSSSRAGGYVTDTQYF	TGTTCCAGCAGCCGCGCAGGGGGATATGTCACAGATACGCAGTATTTT
TRBD1	TRBV5-4	.	TRBJ2-7	CASSLVGQGSEQYF	TGTGCCAGCAGCTTGGTGGGACAGGGATCCGAGCAGTACTTC
TRBD1	TRBV4-1	.	TRBJ1-4	CASSQSQGTEEKLFF	TGCGCCAGCAGCCAATCACAGGGGACGGAGGAAAAACTGTTTTTT
TRBD2	TRBV4-1	.	TRBJ2-7	CASSHGDGLAGTYEQYF	TGCGCCAGCAGCCACGGAGACGGACTAGCGGGGACCTACGAGCAGTACTTC
TRBD2	TRBV7-3	.	TRBJ2-3	CASSSMIPWGGGADTQYF	TGTGCCAGCAGCTCCATGATCCCTTGGGGGGGAGGCGCAGATACGCAGTATTTT
.	TRBV28	.	TRBJ1-2	CASSTLRWGRDGYTF	TGTGCCAGCAGCACCCTCCGTTGGGGGCGGGATGGCTACACCTTC
TRBD1	TRBV27	.	TRBJ2-6	CASSWDRDLSGANVLTF	TGTGCCAGCAGTTGGGACAGGGACCTCTCTGGGGCCAACGTCCTGACTTTC
.	TRBV28	.	TRBJ1-2	CASTYIPGSVTSNCGYTF	TGTGCCAGCACCTACATCCCAGGGTCCGTCACTTCTAACTGTGGCTACACCTTC
.	TRBV30	.	TRBJ1-1	CAWRSWGQAFF	TGTGCCTGGAGATCGTGGGGCCAAGCTTTCTTT
TRBD2	TRBV4-2	.	TRBJ2-3	CASSLQGRADADTQYF	TGTGCCAGCAGCCTACAAGGGAGGGCAGACGCAGATACGCAGTATTTT
.	TRBV11-2	.	TRBJ2-1	CASSYRRSYNEQFF	TGTGCCAGCAGCTATCGGCGGAGTTACAATGAGCAGTTCTTC
.	TRBV6-1	few	TRBJ1-1	CASSETLGHRNTEAFF	TGTGCCAGCAGTGAGACGTTGGGGCACAGGAACACTGAAGCTTTCTTT